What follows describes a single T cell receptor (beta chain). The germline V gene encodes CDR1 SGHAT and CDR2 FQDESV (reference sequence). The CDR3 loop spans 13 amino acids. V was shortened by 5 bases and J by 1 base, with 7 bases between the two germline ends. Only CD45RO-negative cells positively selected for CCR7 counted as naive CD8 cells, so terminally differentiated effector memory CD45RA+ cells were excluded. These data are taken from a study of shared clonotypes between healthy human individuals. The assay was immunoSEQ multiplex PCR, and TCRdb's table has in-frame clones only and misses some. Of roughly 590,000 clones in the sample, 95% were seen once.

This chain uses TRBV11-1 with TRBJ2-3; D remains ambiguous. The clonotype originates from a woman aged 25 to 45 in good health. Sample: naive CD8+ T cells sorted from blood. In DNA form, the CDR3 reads TGTGCCAGCAGCAGCTACGGCACAGATACGCAGTATTTT. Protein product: CASSSYGTDTQYF.